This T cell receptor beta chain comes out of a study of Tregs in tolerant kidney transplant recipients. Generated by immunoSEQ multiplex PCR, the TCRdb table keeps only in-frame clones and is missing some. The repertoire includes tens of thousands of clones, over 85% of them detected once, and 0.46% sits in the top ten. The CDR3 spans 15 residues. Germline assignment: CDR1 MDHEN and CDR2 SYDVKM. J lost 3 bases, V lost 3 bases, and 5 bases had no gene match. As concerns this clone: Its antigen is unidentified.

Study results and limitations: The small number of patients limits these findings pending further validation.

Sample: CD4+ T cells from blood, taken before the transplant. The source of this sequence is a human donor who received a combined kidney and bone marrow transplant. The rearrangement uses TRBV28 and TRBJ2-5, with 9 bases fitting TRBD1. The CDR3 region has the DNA TGTGCCAGCAGTTTTGGGACAGGGCAAGAAGAGACCCAGTACTTC. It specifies CASSFGTGQEETQYF.